This T cell receptor (beta chain) stems from a study of blood T cells in healthy people across ages (dated by TCRdb to the mid-2010s). Background on the whole study: In model experiments, template switching captured about one uniquely barcoded TCR beta cDNA molecule for every two T cells. The donors were split into four age groups: young (average 16 years), middle-aged (roughly 40), aged (roughly 68) and long-lived (over 80). Using the same blood draw, the study looked at two additional independent replicas of 1 million unique cDNA reads for two donors, one aged 18 to 30 and the other aged 80 or older. The study measured age-related changes in TCR beta repertoire diversity using deep sequencing normalized with unique cDNA molecular identifiers.

Results the study describes overall, beyond this receptor: The CMV infection status of donors was not known, potentially confounding age-related changes in expanded clonotypes. Observed TCR beta diversity per million T cells fell roughly linearly with age, and a significant reduction was already apparent by age roughly 40. Estimates of total diversity based on one million sequenced T cells were considered lower bounds and underestimates. The long-lived group showed more naive CD4+ T cells, fewer expanded clones and increased TCR diversity than the aged group, suggesting age selection. Because profiling used bulk unsorted PBMCs, naive and antigen-experienced compartments could not be compared conclusively. There was a strong correlation between observed TCR beta diversity and the percentage of naive T cells measured by flow cytometry.

A word on this clonotype: Its antigen remains undetermined. A read error may produce the germline difference seen at one junction end.

Reading from cysteine to phenylalanine, the CDR3 counts 16 amino acids. Kept here is only the CDR3 DNA, which spans 48 bases and is read in frame from base 1. The CDR1 and CDR2 encoded by the germline V gene (reference sequence) are SSHAT and FNYEAQ. Library prep was done by 5' RACE. Sequencing was carried out with an Illumina HiSeq 2500. A second about 7 to 12 cycle PCR used a sample-barcoded 5' primer and a J-beta primer mix. A template-switch 5' adaptor carrying 12 random nucleotides introduced a unique molecular identifier onto each TCR beta cDNA molecule. Each sample yielded at least 2.5 million CDR3-containing paired-end reads. First-strand cDNA was synthesized from all RNA with the Mint cDNA synthesis kit, primed by a TRBC-specific oligonucleotide. Following uracil-DNA glycosylase treatment, a first 18-cycle PCR with universal primers M1SS and BC2_uni_R was performed on all cDNA. Under the source paper's analysis protocol: For normalization, 1 million high-quality reads were randomly selected from each sample, with every read carrying a distinct molecular identifier. Reads sharing molecular identifiers were discarded rather than binned into consensus sequences. MiTCR, run with a Q25 quality threshold and the strictest error-elimination algorithm, handled CDR3 identification, clonotype clustering and error correction. Lower-bound total TCR beta diversity was estimated with a nonparametric unseen species model using Euler transformation. The public sequencing data were trimmed at Q25 with fastp and processed into clonotypes with MiXCR by TCRdb, which kept only in-frame beta chains. Merged by CDR3 protein, the rows form single entries marked with the most common genes and DNA. The V and J calls and clone size come from TCRdb's table, not from the authors' own analysis. This sample is represented by about 930,000 distinct CDR3 sequences; 25% to 30% of them were singletons. Of the sample, approximately 10% is held by the ten largest clones.

The donors were roughly 39 Caucasian individuals from Russia, aged roughly 6 to 90 years, who were systemically healthy. Each donor gave roughly 9 milliliters of peripheral blood, drawn into EDTA-treated Vacutainer tubes. Ficoll-Paque density-gradient centrifugation was used to isolate PBMCs, with at least 6.5 million per sample. Trizol reagent was used to extract total RNA from PBMCs, with at least 6 micrograms per sample. Naive CD45RAhigh/CD27high T cell percentages were measured by flow cytometry on a PBMC aliquot from every donor. The sample was also linked to a second study, of T cells of mothers and their children. Drawing on the second study: Nine systemically healthy Caucasian individuals, comprising three mothers and their six children, were included as donors. cDNA synthesis used all of the extracted RNA, with roughly 1.5 ug of RNA in each 15 ul reaction. In the second PCR, sample barcodes and 2-4 random nucleotides were introduced via the M1S primer. Over 8.5 million TCR beta CDR3 reads were obtained for each mother, and approximately 2.9 million reads were obtained for each child. Thymic selection similarly shapes TCR recombination output in related and unrelated pairs, with minor effect from inherited differences. Normalized repertoire overlap in related mother-child pairs was always slightly higher than in unrelated mother-child pairs, but the difference was never significant. Persistent microchimeric T cell clones were not detected, at a sensitivity of approximately 98 clones per million clonotypes. Deep NGS was used in the study to compare the TCR beta repertoires of mothers and children and to look for features that separate related mother-child pairs from unrelated individuals. On average, the children were about 10 +/- 4 years old, while the mothers were around 40 +/- 4 years old. After adapters were ligated using NEBNext reagents, the libraries underwent 100+100 nt paired-end sequencing on an Illumina HiSeq 2000. To prevent cross-contamination, the mother and child libraries were prepared a month apart and were sequenced in separate runs. For each donor, between about 500,000 and 2,200,000 distinct TCR beta clonotypes were identified. Naive TCR beta clonotypes were estimated from low-frequency clonotypes matched to each donor's FACS-determined naive share, without sorting.

This receptor chain uses TRBV7-7 and TRBJ2-1; a stretch of 11 junction bases matches TRBD2. Material: blood. The receptor was isolated from a woman aged 35 to 49 in good health. CDR3 region: CASSPYLAGGLNEQFF. The DNA reads as follows: TGTGCTAGCAGCCCATACTTAGCGGGGGGGCTTAATGAGCAGTTCTTC.